A single sample is the source of the 29 T cell receptor beta chains below, sequenced in a study of shared clonotypes between healthy human individuals. Positively selected for CCR7, the CD45RO-negative cells used as naive CD8 cells excluded terminally differentiated effector memory CD45RA+ cells. The method was immunoSEQ multiplex PCR; TCRdb's version includes in-frame clones alone and lacks a portion of them. The sample shows about 2.2 million clones, 80% to 95% of them seen only once. Sequencing was carried out using naive CD8+ T cells from PBMCs. Receptor source: a man younger than 35 in good health. Some clones in this sample may be carry-over from other donors' samples.

This clone was observed once. In the same sample, other DNA sequences code for this CDR3. The V gene is TRBV28, the J gene TRBJ2-7, with TRBD1 as a possible D gene (5 bases). The CDR3 is made up of 11 amino acids. Germline CDR1 is MDHEN and CDR2 is SYDVKM. Trimming cost V 7 bases and J 3 bases, with 7 bases left between them. CDR3 sequence: CASIRGYEQYF. In nucleotides, the CDR3 is TGTGCCAGCATTAGGGGCTACGAGCAGTACTTC.

The chain couples TRBV6-1 to TRBJ1-4; 8 positions agree with TRBD1. The CDR3 has 13 amino acids. Germline values: CDR1 MNHNS, CDR2 SASEGT. V trimming: 6 bases; J trimming: 3 bases; junction bases outside the gene matches: 0. The CDR3 region has the DNA TGTGCCAGCAGGACAGGGGCTAATGAAAAACTGTTTTTT. Amino acids: CASRTGANEKLFF.

The chain uses TRBV19 and TRBJ2-7; unclear D gene. The length of the CDR3 is 15 residues. Trimming removed 5 bases from V and 0 bases from J, with 14 bases in between. Looked up from germline, CDR1 is LNHDA and CDR2 is SQIVND (reference sequence). For the CDR3, the DNA is TGTGCCAGTAGTCTCGACTCCTCAAGCTCCTACGAGCAGTACTTC. Translated, it gives CASSLDSSSSYEQYF.

The V gene is TRBV27, the J gene TRBJ1-1; D gene ambiguous. There are 12 residues in the CDR3. Germline CDR1 is MNHEY and CDR2 is SMNVEV (reference sequence). V was trimmed by 6 bases and J by 10 bases, leaving 15 bases between them. This CDR3 is CASRGGNLLAFF. In DNA form, the CDR3 reads TGTGCCAGCAGGGGAGGGAACCTTTTAGCTTTCTTT.

This sequence joins TRBV4-3 and TRBJ1-2, with unresolved D. In germline, CDR1 is LGHNA, CDR2 YSLEER. The CDR3 is 16 amino acids. The V gene lost 0 bases and the J gene lost 0 bases, with 11 bases spanning the gap. This chain's CDR3 is CASSQDWAGTNYGYTF. The CDR3 DNA follows: TGCGCCAGCAGCCAAGATTGGGCAGGCACTAACTATGGCTACACCTTC.

This rearrangement joins TRBV27 to TRBJ1-4; 9 bases match TRBD1. The CDR3 extends over 14 amino acids. With V trimmed by 5 bases and J by 7 bases, 5 bases remained unmatched. CDR1 is MNHEY and CDR2 is SMNVEV in the germline V gene (reference sequence). DNA for the CDR3: TGTGCCAGCAGTATAACAGGGGGCGGTGAAAAACTGTTTTTT. Translation gives CASSITGGGEKLFF.

V and J are TRBV5-6 and TRBJ2-5; 9 bases align to TRBD2. Matching the DNA end better, TRBJ2-7 makes the J call doubtful. The CDR3 covers 17 residues. Germline CDR1 SGHDT, CDR2 YYEEEE. CDR3 loop: CASSLGAREGLGYEQYF. The CDR3 DNA follows: TGTGCCAGCAGCTTGGGTGCGCGGGAGGGCCTAGGCTACGAGCAGTACTTC.

The chain carries TRBV7-9 and TRBJ2-1; D may be TRBD1 (6 bases). From germline, CDR1 is SEHNR and CDR2 FQNEAQ (reference sequence). The CDR3 covers 12 residues. Trimming took off 5 bases at V and 11 bases at J, with 13 bases between the two ends. The CDR3 reads CASSLPGQKQFF. The CDR3 DNA is TGTGCCAGCAGCCTACCCGGACAGAAGCAGTTCTTC.

The chain recombines TRBV4-1 with TRBJ2-1; TRBD2 might be the D (6 bases). V was cut by 4 bases and J by 2 bases, with 15 bases left in between. From germline, CDR1 is MGHRA and CDR2 YSYEKL. There are 16 residues in the CDR3. The CDR3 coding sequence is TGCGCCAGCAGCCCACCTATTCCGGGAGCCTACAATGAGCAGTTCTTC. Encoded protein: CASSPPIPGAYNEQFF.

The J gene is TRBJ2-3, the V gene TRBV7-3, with 8 bases lining up with TRBD2. Germline CDR1 is SGHTA and CDR2 is FQGTGA. This CDR3 is 14 amino acids long. With 3 bases clipped from V and 2 bases from J, the junction kept 1 base outside the gene matches. CDR3 bases: TGTGCCAGCAGCTTTAGCGGGAACACAGATACGCAGTATTTT. Its translation is CASSFSGNTDTQYF.

This chain joins TRBV27 and TRBJ2-7; TRBD2 aligns across 9 bases. CDR3 length: 15 residues. The germline CDR1 and CDR2 sequences are MNHEY and SMNVEV (reference sequence). J gave up 7 bases and V 2 bases, and 9 bases lay outside the gene matches. The CDR3 region is CASSLIPGGLAEQYF. CDR3 DNA sequence: TGTGCCAGCAGTTTAATTCCCGGGGGACTAGCTGAGCAGTACTTC.

This chain connects TRBV6-6 to TRBJ2-3; 11 bases are shared with TRBD2. V shed 2 bases, J shed 4 bases, and the junction held 2 bases outside the gene matches. Per the germline V gene, CDR1 is MNHNY and CDR2 is SVGAGI (reference sequence). This CDR3 comprises 15 residues. CDR3 bases: TGTGCCAGCAGTTACCTAGCGGGAGGCTCAGATACGCAGTATTTT. It encodes CASSYLAGGSDTQYF.

This rearrangement joins TRBV28 to TRBJ1-5; D ambiguous. Trimming left V 6 bases short and J 4 bases short, with 16 bases between. The CDR3 covers 15 residues. Germline-derived CDR1 and CDR2 are MDHEN and SYDVKM. The chain's CDR3 is CASRPWGGGNQPQHF. CDR3 DNA: TGTGCCAGCAGGCCCTGGGGTGGTGGGAATCAGCCCCAGCATTTT. The full variable domain, rest sourced from reference TRBV28 and TRBJ1-5, is DVKVTQSSRYLVKRTGEKVFLECVQDMDHENMFWYRQDPGLGLRLIYFSYDVKMKEKGDIPEGYSVSREKKERFSLILESASTNQTSMYLCASRPWGGGNQPQHFGDGTRLSIL.

The sample holds one count of this clone. One end of the junction does not line up with germline, which may come from a read error. The gene calls are TRBV2 and TRBJ1-4; D might be TRBD1 (5 bases). The CDR3 consists of 13 residues. Germline CDR1 reads SNHLY; CDR2 reads FYNNEI. CDR3 in DNA: TGTGCCAGCAGTTACGGGACGGCTACTGAGAAGGAATTT. It yields the protein CASSYGTATEKEF.

The V call is TRBV7-9, the J call TRBJ2-7; D uncertain. V shed 1 base and J shed 0 bases, with 19 bases lying between them. This CDR3 has 18 residues. Germline V gene sequence: CDR1 SEHNR, CDR2 FQNEAQ (reference sequence). The CDR3 DNA follows: TGTGCCAGCAGCTTAGATTGGCCCTTTGAGGTTTCCTCCTACGAGCAGTACTTC. Its translation is CASSLDWPFEVSSYEQYF.

The sample holds one count of this clone. The V and J genes are TRBV2 and TRBJ2-7; the match to TRBD1 covers 9 bases. Germline CDR1 and CDR2: SNHLY and FYNNEI. This CDR3 has 15 amino acids. V shed 5 bases and J 0 bases; nucleotides not matched to a gene: 5. CDR3 in amino acids: CASSPPGQGSYEQYF. The CDR3 DNA reads TGTGCCAGCAGTCCGCCGGGACAGGGCTCCTACGAGCAGTACTTC.

For the CDR3, the DNA is TGTGCCACAACATCCGGGACAGAGAGCAATCAGCCCCAGCATTTT. Translated, it gives CATTSGTESNQPQHF. This chain connects TRBV6-1 to TRBJ1-5; 7 bases are shared with TRBD1. The V gene end was trimmed by 10 bases and the J gene end by 1 base; junction bases not matched to a gene: 10. The germline V gene has CDR1 MNHNS and CDR2 SASEGT. The CDR3 is 15 residues long.

The V call is TRBV11-2, the J call TRBJ2-2; 8 nucleotides match TRBD2. The CDR3 totals 17 residues. J lost 7 bases, V lost 3 bases, and 13 bases had no gene match. In germline, CDR1 is SGHAT, CDR2 FQNNGV. The CDR3 DNA sequence: TGTGCCAGCAGCTTCCCTATCGGGGGGGCTGGCGGCGGGGAGCTGTTTTTT. Its protein product is CASSFPIGGAGGGELFF.

The chain is built from TRBV19 and TRBJ2-7; perhaps TRBD2 as D (6 bases). V lost 5 bases and J lost 4, with 15 bases in between. The length of the CDR3 is 14 residues. Germline V CDR1 and CDR2: LNHDA, SQIVND (reference sequence). The CDR3 loop is CASSWAGRDYEQYF. In DNA form, the CDR3 reads TGTGCCAGTAGTTGGGCGGGACGGGATTACGAGCAGTACTTC.

The chain recombines TRBV29-1 with TRBJ1-3, with D hard to call. Trimming left V 4 bases short and J 0 bases short, with 7 bases between. This CDR3 contains 13 residues. Germline CDR1 SQVTM, CDR2 ANQGSEA. CDR3 residues: CSVGGPSGNTIYF. The CDR3 DNA is TGCAGCGTTGGAGGCCCCTCTGGAAACACCATATATTTT.

The genes are TRBV7-8 and TRBJ2-5; D tentatively reads TRBD1 or TRBD2 (7 bases each). Germline values: CDR1 SGHVS, CDR2 FQNEAQ. There are 16 residues in the CDR3. V was cut by 1 base and J by 2 bases, with 14 bases left in between. Here the CDR3 reads CASSLEPGGGQETQYF. The CDR3 nucleotides are TGTGCCAGCAGCTTAGAACCAGGGGGGGGTCAAGAGACCCAGTACTTC.

The chain employs TRBV6-5 and TRBJ1-1, with D perhaps TRBD1 (5 bases). The CDR3 has 11 amino acids. Germline V gene data show CDR1 as MNHEY and CDR2 as SVGAGI. The ends were cut back, 10 bases at V and 0 bases at J, with 6 bases in the middle. CDR3 sequence reads: CATGVNTEAFF. The CDR3 coding sequence is TGTGCCACGGGGGTGAACACTGAAGCTTTCTTT.

The chain carries TRBV29-1 and TRBJ2-7, with a tentative D call TRBD1 (5 bases). The CDR3 length is 12 residues. Germline V CDR1 and CDR2: SQVTM, ANQGSEA. V gave up 7 bases and J gave up 6 bases, with 16 bases separating them. For the CDR3, the DNA is TGCAGCGGCTCCCAGCAGGGAAGCGAGCAGTACTTC. This encodes CSGSQQGSEQYF.

CDR3: CASSNPVRARAHEQFF. The CDR3 bases are TGCGCCAGCAGCAATCCGGTCCGAGCCCGGGCCCATGAGCAGTTCTTC. This chain joins TRBV5-1 and TRBJ2-1, with unresolved D. The germline V gene encodes CDR1 SGHRS and CDR2 YFSETQ. V was cut by 4 bases and J by 8 bases, with 22 bases left in between. This CDR3 comprises 16 residues.

The genes are TRBV27 and TRBJ1-2, with a tentative D call TRBD1 (5 bases). CDR1 MNHEY and CDR2 SMNVEV come from the germline V gene (reference sequence). The CDR3 has 15 residues. The ends were cut back, 4 bases at V and 0 bases at J, with 12 bases in the middle. CDR3 loop: CASSSVGTANYGYTF. The CDR3 bases are TGTGCCAGCAGTTCGGTAGGGACGGCTAACTATGGCTACACCTTC.

This sequence joins TRBV4-1 and TRBJ1-5; tentative D call: TRBD1 (6 bases). Germline values: CDR1 MGHRA, CDR2 YSYEKL. The CDR3 length is 17 residues. V lost 4 bases and J lost 6, with 22 bases in between. In nucleotides, the CDR3 is TGCGCCAGCAGCCCGACCGCGACAGGCTTTTCGGGTCAGCCCCAGCATTTT. This encodes CASSPTATGFSGQPQHF.

This clone was recorded once. The genes are TRBV10-3 and TRBJ2-3, with 13 bases aligning to TRBD2. CDR1 is ENHRY, CDR2 SYGVKD, per germline. The CDR3 covers 18 residues. Germline trimming cut 3 bases from V and 1 base from J; bases unmatched to any gene: 7. The CDR3 protein is CAISDSLAGGGGTDTQYF. CDR3 DNA sequence: TGTGCCATCAGTGATTCACTAGCGGGAGGGGGGGGCACAGATACGCAGTATTTT.

The chain couples TRBV4-2 to TRBJ2-5; tentatively, D is TRBD2 (6 bases). CDR1 and CDR2 (germline): LGHNA, YNFKEQ. The V and J ends lost 5 bases and 3 bases respectively, with 10 bases between them. The CDR3 runs to 13 residues. DNA of the CDR3: TGTGCCAGCAGCAACGGACTAAAAGAGACCCAGTACTTC. It is translated as CASSNGLKETQYF.

The rearrangement links TRBV7-8 to TRBJ2-7; no clear D. The CDR3 spans 13 residues. The germline CDR1 and CDR2 sequences are SGHVS and FQNEAQ. Trimming shortened V by 5 bases and J by 4 bases, and 12 bases separated the two germline ends. CDR3: CASSIRLVYEQYF. The CDR3 DNA reads TGTGCCAGCAGCATTCGACTTGTTTACGAGCAGTACTTC.